These 18 T cell receptor beta chains were sequenced from one sample in a study of breast tumors, draining lymph nodes, adjacent tissues (TCRdb year 2016). Lymph node samples came from the axillary draining lymph nodes of breast cancer patients. Libraries were constructed by multiplex PCR. The data were produced on an Illumina HiSeq 2000. Starting from the raw public reads, TCRdb applied fastp trimming at Q25, assembled clones with MiXCR and retained in-frame beta chains. Rows matching on CDR3 protein sequence are summarized as one entry with the most common DNA and genes. The sample has about 270,000 distinct CDR3 sequences on record, around 30% of them singletons. The ten largest clones add up to more than 0.95% of the sample. Sequences were obtained from axillary lymph node tissue. Receptors were obtained from a female donor with breast cancer. Some clones in this sample may be carry-over from other donors' samples.

This clonotype has only a few counts. This chain uses TRBV12-3 or TRBV12-4 with TRBJ2-3; 8 bases are a match to TRBD2. The CDR3 is 14 residues long. Trimming took 3 bases from V and 8 from J; bases not matched to a gene: 7. CDR3 sequence: CASSFLSGTGTQYF. CDR3 sequence (DNA): TGTGCCAGCAGTTTCCTTAGCGGGACTGGTACGCAGTATTTT.

This clonotype has ten or more counts. The chain is built from TRBV12-3 or TRBV12-4 and TRBJ2-2; D might be TRBD1 or TRBD2, each matching 5 bases. Deletions cut 6 bases from V and 0 bases from J, with 11 bases between. The CDR3 is made up of 15 amino acids. Here the CDR3 reads CASRAGTPNTGELFF. CDR3 bases: TGTGCCAGCAGGGCCGGGACCCCGAACACCGGGGAGCTGTTTTTT.

This clonotype was observed many times. V usage is TRBV12-5 and J usage is TRBJ2-3; 12 nucleotides align to TRBD1. CDR1 LGHNT and CDR2 FRNRAP come from the germline V gene. The CDR3 length is 15 residues. Unmatched junction bases numbered 5, after V lost 4 bases and J lost 6 bases. The CDR3 loop is CASGSGDRGRDTQYF. The CDR3 bases are TGTGCTAGTGGTTCCGGGGACAGGGGGCGCGATACGCAGTATTTT.

Note on this clonotype: A much larger clone is a single base away; this may be a read error. The chain has TRBV6-5 and TRBJ2-2; D not resolved. The CDR3 is made up of 13 amino acids. In germline, CDR1 is MNHEY, CDR2 SVGAGI. This CDR3 is CATLEANAGELFF. The DNA for the CDR3 is TGTGCCACCCTAGAAGCGAACGCCGGGGAGCTGTTTTTT.

This clonotype was detected ten times or more. The rearrangement uses TRBV9 and TRBJ1-6; a possible D gene is TRBD1 (6 bases). V lost 3 bases, J lost 14 bases, and 21 bases lay in between. Germline lookup yields CDR1 SGDLS and CDR2 YYNGEE. The CDR3 has 15 amino acids. The CDR3 sequence: CASSGTGNLNRALHF. The CDR3 DNA reads as TGTGCCAGCAGCGGAACAGGGAACCTGAATAGGGCCCTCCACTTT.

This clonotype appeared many times. The V gene is TRBV29-1, the J gene TRBJ2-1; 8 positions agree with TRBD1. Germline V gives CDR1 SQVTM, CDR2 ANQGSEA. Trimming at V came to 5 bases and at J to 9 bases, leaving 9 bases not matched to a gene. The CDR3 covers 13 residues. DNA for the CDR3: TGCAGCGTTTTGCCAGGGGGCAGCGGTGAGCAGTTCTTC. It encodes CSVLPGGSGEQFF.

This clonotype was found many times. The chain joins TRBV4-3 to TRBJ2-3; 12 positions match TRBD2. The CDR3 extends over 13 amino acids. Trimming took 0 bases from V and 15 from J; bases not matched to a gene: 4. Germline V lookup: CDR1 LGHNA, CDR2 YSLEER. For the CDR3, the DNA is TGCGCCAGCAGCCAAGACCGACTAGCGGGAGTCTATTTT. Translation: CASSQDRLAGVYF.

This clonotype was seen repeatedly, ten times or more. The chain recombines TRBV10-1 with TRBJ2-2; D ambiguous. The length of the CDR3 is 13 residues. The germline CDR1 and CDR2 sequences are WNHNN and SYGVQD (reference sequence). Trimming shortened V by 3 bases and J by 1 base, and 3 bases separated the two germline ends. CDR3 residues: CASSERNTGELFF. As DNA, the CDR3 is TGCGCCAGCAGTGAACGGAACACCGGGGAGCTGTTTTTT.

The table lists this clonotype with a few counts. The genes are TRBV27 and TRBJ2-1; 8 nucleotides align to TRBD2. V trimming: 6 bases; J trimming: 1 base; junction bases outside the gene matches: 5. This CDR3 contains 15 residues. The germline gives CDR1 MNHEY, CDR2 SMNVEV (reference sequence). CDR3 amino acids: CASRRASGSYNEQFF. The DNA of the CDR3 is TGTGCCAGCAGAAGGGCTAGCGGGTCCTACAATGAGCAGTTCTTC.

This clonotype was counted between two and nine times. V is TRBV5-4 and J is TRBJ2-1; perhaps TRBD1 as D (5 bases). In germline, CDR1 is SGHNT, CDR2 YYREEE (reference sequence). The CDR3 length is 15 residues. The ends were cut back, 0 bases at V and 4 bases at J, with 11 bases in the middle. The CDR3 protein is CASSLATGAYNEQFF. The CDR3 DNA reads as TGTGCCAGCAGCTTGGCAACAGGAGCTTACAATGAGCAGTTCTTC.

In its sample, this clonotype was seen many times. This CDR3 reads CASSLGTATDTQYF. The CDR3 DNA reads TGTGCCAGCAGCCTCGGGACAGCCACAGATACGCAGTATTTT. This chain uses TRBV7-9 with TRBJ2-3, with 7 bases fitting TRBD1. Per the germline V gene, CDR1 is SEHNR and CDR2 is FQNEAQ (reference sequence). J gave up 2 bases and V 5 bases, and 4 bases lay outside the gene matches. The CDR3 is 14 amino acids.

This chain links TRBV10-3 with TRBJ2-5, with 15 bases aligning to TRBD2. The CDR3 contains 18 residues. The V and J ends lost 7 bases and 6 bases, in that order; junction bases with no gene match: 15. CDR1 and CDR2 from the germline V gene are ENHRY and SYGVKD. The CDR3 bases are TGTGCCATCATATGGGACGCCGGACTAGCGGGAGGGCCAAAGACCCAGTACTTC. This sequence encodes CAIIWDAGLAGGPKTQYF.

This clonotype was seen repeatedly, ten times or more. This chain uses TRBV6-6 with TRBJ1-2; weak D call: TRBD1 (6 bases). This CDR3 comprises 14 residues. Trimming took 0 bases from V and 6 from J, leaving 11 bases between them. The germline gives CDR1 MNHNY, CDR2 SVGAGI (reference sequence). CDR3 residues: CASSYSPGGDGYTF. In nucleotides, the CDR3 is TGTGCCAGCAGTTACTCCCCGGGGGGCGATGGCTACACCTTC.

In this sample, this clonotype turned up a few times. This may stem from a read error, because a much larger clone lies one nucleotide away. The CDR3 DNA follows: TGTGCCAGCAGCCCCGGACAGGGGGCGCTTCTTGGCTACCCCTTC. It is translated as CASSPGQGALLGYPF. The V gene is TRBV7-9, the J gene TRBJ1-2; 11 positions match TRBD1. Germline V gene sequence: CDR1 SEHNR, CDR2 FQNEAQ (reference sequence). The CDR3 spans 15 residues. Full variable domain (rest looked up from reference TRBV7-9 and TRBJ1-2): DTGVSQNPRHKITKRGQNVTFRCDPISEHNRLYWYRQTLGQGPEFLTYFQNEAQLEKSRLLSDRFSAERPKGSFSTLEIQRTEQGDSAMYLCASSPGQGALLGYPFGSGTRLTVV.

Note on this clonotype: This may come from a read error, since a much larger clone is one base off. The CDR3 coding sequence is TGTGCCAGCAGTTACGGGGGACTCTCTGGGGCCAACGTCCTGGCTTTC. Residues: CASSYGGLSGANVLAF. The gene calls are TRBV6-5 and TRBJ2-6; tentative D call: TRBD2 (6 bases). CDR1 and CDR2 from the germline V gene are MNHEY and SVGAGI. The CDR3 spans 16 residues.

This clonotype was seen repeatedly, ten times or more. V gene TRBV7-2 combines with J gene TRBJ1-4; D ambiguous. This CDR3 is built from 17 residues. Trimming left V 1 base short and J 0 bases short, with 12 bases between. The V gene's germline CDR1 is SGHTA and CDR2 FQGNSA. The CDR3 loop reads CASSLDTFTSTNEKLFF. The CDR3 coding sequence is TGTGCCAGCAGCTTAGATACATTTACTTCAACTAATGAAAAACTGTTTTTT.

There are many counts of this clonotype. V gene TRBV12-3 or TRBV12-4 combines with J gene TRBJ1-3, with TRBD1 identical over 8 bases. V trimming: 6 bases; J trimming: 4 bases; junction bases outside the gene matches: 8. There are 15 residues in the CDR3. The CDR3 region is CASSAGRGRGNTIYF. The DNA of the CDR3 is TGTGCCAGCAGCGCCGGCAGGGGGCGCGGAAACACCATATATTTT.

Worth noting for this clonotype: A read error may explain this, as a much larger clone is one base away. This chain links TRBV7-2 with TRBJ1-2; no clear D. The CDR3 extends over 15 amino acids. Per the germline V gene, CDR1 is SGHTA and CDR2 is FQGNSA. Trimming took off 8 bases at V and 7 bases at J, with 23 bases between the two ends. The CDR3 is CASGKLEGRSVGYTF. The CDR3 DNA follows: TGTGCCAGCGGCAAACTGGAGGGCCGGTCGGTTGGCTACACCTTC.